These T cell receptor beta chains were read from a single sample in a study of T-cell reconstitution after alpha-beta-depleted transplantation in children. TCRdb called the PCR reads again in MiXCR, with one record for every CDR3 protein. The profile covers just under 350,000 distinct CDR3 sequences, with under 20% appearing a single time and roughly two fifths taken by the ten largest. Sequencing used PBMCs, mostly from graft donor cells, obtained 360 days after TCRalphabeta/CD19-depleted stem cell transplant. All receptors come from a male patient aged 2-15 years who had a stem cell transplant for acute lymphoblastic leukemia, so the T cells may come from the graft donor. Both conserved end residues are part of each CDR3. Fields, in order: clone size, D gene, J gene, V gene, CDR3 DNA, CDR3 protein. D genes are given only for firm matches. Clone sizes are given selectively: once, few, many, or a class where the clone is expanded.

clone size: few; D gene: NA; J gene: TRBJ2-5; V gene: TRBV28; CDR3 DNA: TGTGCCAGCAGTTCCGCCTCGTGGGTCAGACAAGAGACCCAGTACTTC; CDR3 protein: CASSSASWVRQETQYF
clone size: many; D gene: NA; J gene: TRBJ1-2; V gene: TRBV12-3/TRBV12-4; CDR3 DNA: TGTGCCAGCAGTTTTCGAACTGGATATGGCTACACCTTC; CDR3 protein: CASSFRTGYGYTF
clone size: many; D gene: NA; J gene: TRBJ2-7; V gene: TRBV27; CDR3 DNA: TGTGCCAGCAGTTTCTTAAACTCCTACGAGCAGTACTTC; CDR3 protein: CASSFLNSYEQYF
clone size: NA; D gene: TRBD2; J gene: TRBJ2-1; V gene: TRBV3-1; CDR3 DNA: TGTGCCAGCAGCCTGGGACTAGTCTTGATTGAGCAGTTCTTC; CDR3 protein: CASSLGLVLIEQFF
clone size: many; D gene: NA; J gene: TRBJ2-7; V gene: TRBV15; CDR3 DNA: TGTGCCACCAGCAGGGAGGGTTATAGCTCCTACGAGCAGTACTTC; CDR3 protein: CATSREGYSSYEQYF
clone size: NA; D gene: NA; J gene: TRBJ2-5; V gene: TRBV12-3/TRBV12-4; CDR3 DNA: TGTGCCAGCAGTTTATACTCCCCGACCCAGTACTTC; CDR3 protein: CASSLYSPTQYF
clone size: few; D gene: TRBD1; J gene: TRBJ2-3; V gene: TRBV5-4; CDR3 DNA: TGTGCCAGCAGCTTCGGGACAGGGTGGACAGATACGCAGTATTTT; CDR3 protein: CASSFGTGWTDTQYF
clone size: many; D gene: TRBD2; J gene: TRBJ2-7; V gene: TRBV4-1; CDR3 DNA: TGCGCCAGCAGCCCCCTGACAAAGCCCTCGGGAGGATACGAGCAGTACTTC; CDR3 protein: CASSPLTKPSGGYEQYF
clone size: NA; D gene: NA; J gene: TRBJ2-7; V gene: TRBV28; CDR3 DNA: TGTGCCAGCAGTTTTCAAGGTAGCCCCTACGAGCAGTACTTC; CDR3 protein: CASSFQGSPYEQYF
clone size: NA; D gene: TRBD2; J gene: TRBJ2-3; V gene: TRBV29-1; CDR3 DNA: TGCAGCGTTGAAGGGGGGAGGGCCGGGACAGATACGCAGTATTTT; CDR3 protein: CSVEGGRAGTDTQYF
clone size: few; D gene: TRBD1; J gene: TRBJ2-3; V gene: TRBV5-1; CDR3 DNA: TGCGCCAGCAGCCCGGACAGGGGGGGAGATACGCAGTATTTT; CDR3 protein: CASSPDRGGDTQYF
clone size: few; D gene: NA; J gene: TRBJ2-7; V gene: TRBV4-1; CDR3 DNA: TGCGCCAGCAGCCAAGGGCAGTTAGCGAAGGCTCGCCACGAGCAGTACTTC; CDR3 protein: CASSQGQLAKARHEQYF
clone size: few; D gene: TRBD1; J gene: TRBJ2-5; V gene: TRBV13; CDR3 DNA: TGTGCCAGCAGCAGGACAGGGGGACAAGAGACCCAGTACTTC; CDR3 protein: CASSRTGGQETQYF
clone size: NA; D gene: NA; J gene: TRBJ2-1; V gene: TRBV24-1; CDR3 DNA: TGTGCCACCAGTGCCGGAGGGAATGAGCAGTTCTTC; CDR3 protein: CATSAGGNEQFF
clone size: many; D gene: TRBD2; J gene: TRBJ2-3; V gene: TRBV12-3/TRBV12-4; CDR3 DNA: TGTGCCAGCAGTTTGGTAGTGACTAGCGGGAGATCAGATACGCAGTATTTT; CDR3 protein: CASSLVVTSGRSDTQYF
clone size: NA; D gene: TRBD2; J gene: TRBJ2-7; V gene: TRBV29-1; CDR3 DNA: TGCAGCGTTGGTCGGGACTATGGGTACGAGCAGTACTTC; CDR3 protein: CSVGRDYGYEQYF
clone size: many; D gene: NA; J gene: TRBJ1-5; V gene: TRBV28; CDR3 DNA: TGTGCCAGCAGTTTGCGGACGGGACATAGCAATCAGCCCCAGCATTTT; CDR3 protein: CASSLRTGHSNQPQHF
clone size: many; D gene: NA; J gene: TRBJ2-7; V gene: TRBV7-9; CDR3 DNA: TGTGCCAGCAGCTTAATAGGGGGGCGCGCTGAGCAGTACTTC; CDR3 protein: CASSLIGGRAEQYF
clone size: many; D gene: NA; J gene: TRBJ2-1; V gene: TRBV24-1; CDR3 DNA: TGTGCCACCAGTGATCCCCCCCGCAATGAGCAGTTCTTC; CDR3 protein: CATSDPPRNEQFF
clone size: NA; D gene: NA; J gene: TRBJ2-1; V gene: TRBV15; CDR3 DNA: TGTGCCACCAGGTGGGGGGGCCTAAATGAGCAGTTCTTC; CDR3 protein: CATRWGGLNEQFF
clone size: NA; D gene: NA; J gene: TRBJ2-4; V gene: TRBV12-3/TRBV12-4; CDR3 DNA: TGTGCCAGCAGCTTAGGGGGGATGGGAGACATTCAGTACTTC; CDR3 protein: CASSLGGMGDIQYF
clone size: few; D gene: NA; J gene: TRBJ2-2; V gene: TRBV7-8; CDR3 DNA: TGTGCCAGCAGCCATGACAGTTACACCGGGGAGCTGTTTTTT; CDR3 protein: CASSHDSYTGELFF
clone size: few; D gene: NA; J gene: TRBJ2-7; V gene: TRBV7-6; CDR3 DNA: TGTGCCAGCAGCTCCGGACAAAACTACGAGCAGTACTTC; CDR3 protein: CASSSGQNYEQYF
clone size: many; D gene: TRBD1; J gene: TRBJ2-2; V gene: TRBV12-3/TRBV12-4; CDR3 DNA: TGTGCCAGCGGGACAGGGTCTGGCGGGGAGCTGTTTTTT; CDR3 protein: CASGTGSGGELFF
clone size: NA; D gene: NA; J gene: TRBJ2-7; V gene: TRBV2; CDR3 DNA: TGTGCCAGCAGTGAGGACTATCTCAGCTACGAGCAGTACTTC; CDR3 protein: CASSEDYLSYEQYF
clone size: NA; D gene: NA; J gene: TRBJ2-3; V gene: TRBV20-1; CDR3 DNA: TGCAGTGCCCGTACCCCTTCGGATACGCAGTATTTT; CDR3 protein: CSARTPSDTQYF
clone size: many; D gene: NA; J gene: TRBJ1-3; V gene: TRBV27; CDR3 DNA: TGTGCCAGCAGTTTATCGAGGCAAGGGGAAGGAAACACCATATATTTT; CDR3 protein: CASSLSRQGEGNTIYF
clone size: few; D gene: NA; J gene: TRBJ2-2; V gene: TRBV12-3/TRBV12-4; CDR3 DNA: TGTGCCAGCCAAGGGGGGGTCGAGAGGGCCGGGGAGCTGTTTTTT; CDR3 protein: CASQGGVERAGELFF
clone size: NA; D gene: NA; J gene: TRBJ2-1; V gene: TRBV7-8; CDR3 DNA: TGTGCCAGCAGCTCCACCCGCTACAATGAGCAGTTCTTC; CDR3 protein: CASSSTRYNEQFF
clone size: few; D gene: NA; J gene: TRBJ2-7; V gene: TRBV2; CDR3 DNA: TGTGCCAGCAGTGTAACAGGGATCACCTACGAGCAGTACTTC; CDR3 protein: CASSVTGITYEQYF
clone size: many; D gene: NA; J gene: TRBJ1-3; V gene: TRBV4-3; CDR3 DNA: TGCGCCAGCAGCCAAGGGGGAGTTTTCTCTGGAAACACCATATATTTT; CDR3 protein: CASSQGGVFSGNTIYF
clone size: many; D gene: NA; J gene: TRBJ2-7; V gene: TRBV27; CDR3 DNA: TGTGCCAGCAGTTTACGCAGAGCCTACGAGCAGTACTTC; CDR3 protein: CASSLRRAYEQYF
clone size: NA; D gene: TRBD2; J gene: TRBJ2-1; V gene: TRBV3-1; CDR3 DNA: TGTGCCAGCAGCCAGGGACTAGCGGCTACATGGAATGAGCAGTTCTTC; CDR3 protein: CASSQGLAATWNEQFF
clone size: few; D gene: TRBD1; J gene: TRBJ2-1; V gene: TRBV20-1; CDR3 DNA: TGCAGTGCCCCACCGGACAGGGGCCCCCCCTACAATGAGCAGTTCTTC; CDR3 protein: CSAPPDRGPPYNEQFF
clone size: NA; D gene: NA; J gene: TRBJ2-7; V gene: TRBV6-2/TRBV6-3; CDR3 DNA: TGTGCCAGCAGTTACGGGGAGCGGCCCCCTTTTATCTACGAGCAGTACTTC; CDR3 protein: CASSYGERPPFIYEQYF
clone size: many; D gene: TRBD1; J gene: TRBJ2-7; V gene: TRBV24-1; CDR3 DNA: TGTGCCACCAGCTTCCGGACAGGGGACTCCTACGAGCAGTACTTC; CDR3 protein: CATSFRTGDSYEQYF
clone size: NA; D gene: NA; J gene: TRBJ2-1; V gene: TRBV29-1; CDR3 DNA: TGCAGCGTTGAATTCCCCAGGGATTACAATGAGCAGTTCTTC; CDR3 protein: CSVEFPRDYNEQFF
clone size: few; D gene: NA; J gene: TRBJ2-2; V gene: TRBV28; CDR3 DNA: TGTGCCAGCGAGGTCACCGGGGAGCTGTTTTTT; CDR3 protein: CASEVTGELFF
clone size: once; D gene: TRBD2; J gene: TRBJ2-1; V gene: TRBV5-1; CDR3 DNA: TGCGCCAGCAGCTTGGGACTAGCGGGAGGTGGCCCCACCCCCAATGAGCAGTTCTTC; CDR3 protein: CASSLGLAGGGPTPNEQFF
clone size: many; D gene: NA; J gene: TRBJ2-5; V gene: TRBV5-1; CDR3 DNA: TGCGCCAGCAGCTTCGGGTGGGAGACCCAGTACTTC; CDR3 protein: CASSFGWETQYF
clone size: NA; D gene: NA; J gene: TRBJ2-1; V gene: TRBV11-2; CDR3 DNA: TGTGCCAGCAGCTTCGAGGGTACCCATGAGCAGTTCTTC; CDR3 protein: CASSFEGTHEQFF
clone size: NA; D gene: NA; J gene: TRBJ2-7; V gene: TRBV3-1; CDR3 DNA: TGTGCCAGCAGCTTCAGGGAGGCCTACGAGCAGTACTTC; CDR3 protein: CASSFREAYEQYF
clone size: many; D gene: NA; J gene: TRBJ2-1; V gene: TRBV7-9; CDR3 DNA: TGTGCCAGCAGCTTAGTATCGGGGCAACGAGGGCATGAGCAGTTCTTC; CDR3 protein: CASSLVSGQRGHEQFF
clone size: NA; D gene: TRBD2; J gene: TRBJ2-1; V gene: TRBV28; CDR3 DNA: TGTGCCAGCAGTTTTACTAGCGGGAGGGCCGAGAATGAGCAGTTCTTC; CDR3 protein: CASSFTSGRAENEQFF
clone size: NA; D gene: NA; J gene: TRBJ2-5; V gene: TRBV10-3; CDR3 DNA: TGTGCCATCTCGGTGGGTCTGAAGGAGACCCAGTACTTC; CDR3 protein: CAISVGLKETQYF
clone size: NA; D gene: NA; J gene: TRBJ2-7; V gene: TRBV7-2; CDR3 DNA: TGTGCCAGCAGCCTCAGGCGAGGCTCCTACGAGCAGTACTTC; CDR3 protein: CASSLRRGSYEQYF